This passage covers 25 T cell receptor beta chains from one sample sequenced in a study of Graves' ophthalmopathy and Graves' hyperthyroidism. RNA transcripts were the source from which TCR beta CDR3 regions were amplified. RT-PCR with HTBI primers came first, then second-round multiplex PCR. TCRdb passed the multiplex PCR reads through MiXCR, listing each CDR3 protein once. The repertoire has 200,000 to 250,000 distinct CDR3 sequences, 20% to 25% of them found once; the top ten carry around two fifths. Sequencing used peripheral blood. These receptors all stem from a woman aged 45-59 years with Graves' ophthalmopathy.

This clonotype has only one observation. The J gene is TRBJ2-7, the V gene TRBV7-2; D may be TRBD2 (6 bases). Germline CDR1 and CDR2: SGHTA and FQGNSA. Between the trimmed V and J ends, which lost 5 bases and 2 bases, there was a span of 13 bases. The CDR3 runs 14 residues. For the CDR3, the DNA is TGTGCCAGCAGCCTAACCCCGGGAGCCTACGAGCAGTACTTC. Protein sequence: CASSLTPGAYEQYF.

This clonotype was observed many times. J is TRBJ2-4 and V is TRBV6-1, with unresolved D. Trimming pared 2 bases from V and 3 bases from J, leaving 5 bases between. The germline CDR1 and CDR2 sequences are MNHNS and SASEGT. The CDR3 is made up of 13 amino acids. CDR3 coding DNA: TGTGCCAGCAGTGAATCGGACAAAAACATTCAGTACTTC. This sequence encodes CASSESDKNIQYF.

The table lists this clonotype with many counts. This CDR3 reads CASAHNGVSETQYF. The DNA of the CDR3 is TGTGCCAGCGCGCACAATGGGGTTAGCGAGACCCAGTACTTC. This chain uses TRBV27 with TRBJ2-5; no clear D. V shed 8 bases and J shed 5 bases, with 18 bases lying between them. Germline lookup yields CDR1 MNHEY and CDR2 SMNVEV (reference sequence). CDR3 length equals 14 residues.

This clonotype came up many times. The chain employs TRBV15 and TRBJ1-6, with unresolved D. Germline V gene lookup returns CDR1 LNHNV and CDR2 YYDKDF (reference sequence). The CDR3 spans 14 residues. Trimming cost V 6 bases and J 7 bases, with 13 bases left between them. CDR3 in amino acids: CATSVQFENSPLHF. DNA for the CDR3: TGTGCCACCAGTGTCCAGTTCGAAAATTCACCCCTCCACTTT.

With respect to this clonotype: A read error may account for a junction end that differs from germline. The chain recombines TRBV4-1 with TRBJ1-1; D uncertain. Germline V gives CDR1 MGHRA, CDR2 YSYEKL. The CDR3 consists of 15 residues. The CDR3 sequence is CASSHPPAVNNEAFF. DNA for the CDR3: TGCGCCAGCAGCCACCCCCCGGCCGTGAACAATGAAGCTTTCTTT.

The rearrangement joins TRBV7-2 to TRBJ1-2, with D uncertain. The CDR3 has 14 amino acids. Germline loops: CDR1 SGHTA, CDR2 FQGNSA. V dropped 0 bases and J dropped 6 bases, with 11 bases sitting between them. The CDR3 reads CASSLAWIGNGYTF. In nucleotides, the CDR3 is TGTGCCAGCAGCTTAGCCTGGATAGGGAATGGCTACACCTTC.

This chain uses TRBV11-2 with TRBJ1-2, with D possibly matching TRBD1 (5 bases). Trimming stripped 1 base from V and 5 bases from J, with 8 bases between. The CDR3 is 13 residues long. Germline values: CDR1 SGHAT, CDR2 FQNNGV. The CDR3, as DNA: TGTGCCAGCAGCTTAGGGACACTTTATGGCTACACCTTC. Residues: CASSLGTLYGYTF. Looking up the rest from reference TRBV11-2 and TRBJ1-2 gives the full variable domain: EAGVAQSPRYKIIEKRQSVAFWCNPISGHATLYWYQQILGQGPKLLIQFQNNGVVDDSQLPKDRFSAERLKGVDSTLKIQPAKLEDSAVYLCASSLGTLYGYTFGSGTRLTVV.

This clonotype came up many times. The chain employs TRBV20-1 and TRBJ2-7; 8 bases align to TRBD1. The CDR3 consists of 15 residues. Germline CDR1 DFQATT, CDR2 SNEGSKA (reference sequence). Germline trimming cut 3 bases from V and 2 bases from J; bases unmatched to any gene: 9. As DNA, the CDR3 is TGCAGTGCTAGGGACCAGGGGGCCCACCCCTACGAGCAGTACTTC. Amino acid sequence: CSARDQGAHPYEQYF.

This clonotype was seen at least ten times. This chain joins TRBV29-1 and TRBJ1-1, with D maybe TRBD1 (5 bases). This CDR3 has 12 residues. Trimming cost V 6 bases and J 4 bases, with 12 bases left between them. Germline V gene data show CDR1 as SQVTM and CDR2 as ANQGSEA. The CDR3 DNA follows: TGCAGCGTCACAGGAGTAGGCACTGAAGCTTTCTTT. This translates into CSVTGVGTEAFF.

This clonotype was counted ten times or more. The chain uses TRBV2 and TRBJ1-2; D unresolved. The CDR3 totals 11 residues. Deletions cut 7 bases from V and 3 bases from J, with 6 bases between. The V gene's germline CDR1 is SNHLY and CDR2 FYNNEI. The CDR3: CASTRDYGYTF. CDR3 bases: TGTGCCAGCACTCGGGACTATGGCTACACCTTC. The whole variable domain, remainder taken from reference TRBV2 and TRBJ1-2, is EPEVTQTPSHQVTQMGQEVILRCVPISNHLYFYWYRQILGQKVEFLVSFYNNEISEKSEIFDDQFSVERPDGSNFTLKIRSTKLEDSAMYFCASTRDYGYTFGSGTRLTVV.

This clonotype occurred many times. This chain uses TRBV5-1 with TRBJ2-5, with 11 nucleotides matching TRBD2. The CDR3 contains 19 residues. CDR1 and CDR2 from the germline V gene are SGHRS and YFSETQ. The V gene end was trimmed by 2 bases and the J gene end by 2 bases; junction bases not matched to a gene: 14. CDR3 in DNA: TGCGCCAGCAGCTTCCCGGGACGGTTGACTAGCGGGAAACAAGAGACCCAGTACTTC. This encodes CASSFPGRLTSGKQETQYF.

This clonotype came up many times. The rearrangement uses TRBV12-3 or TRBV12-4 and TRBJ1-1; 8 nucleotides line up with TRBD1. After removal of 7 bases from V and 1 base from J, the junction contained 5 bases not matched to a gene. This CDR3 region has 14 residues. The CDR3 here is CASTVTGANTEAFF. The CDR3 DNA reads as TGTGCCAGCACCGTGACAGGGGCGAACACTGAAGCTTTCTTT.

The chain has TRBV4-2 and TRBJ2-7; D is uncertain. Trimming cost V 0 bases and J 0 bases, with 12 bases left between them. The CDR3 length is 16 residues. Per germline, CDR1 LGHNA and CDR2 YNFKEQ. CDR3 amino acids: CASSQEERLSSYEQYF. In nucleotides, the CDR3 is TGTGCCAGCAGCCAAGAAGAACGGTTAAGCTCCTACGAGCAGTACTTC.

This clonotype was seen once. J is TRBJ2-5 and V is TRBV20-1; no firm D call. Trimming pared 5 bases from V and 0 bases from J, leaving 7 bases between. The length of the CDR3 is 12 residues. Germline assignment: CDR1 DFQATT and CDR2 SNEGSKA (reference sequence). In DNA form, the CDR3 reads TGCAGTGCTGGCTACAACCAAGAGACCCAGTACTTC. It codes for CSAGYNQETQYF.

This clonotype was found a few times. This chain connects TRBV6-2 or TRBV6-3 to TRBJ2-7; 7 bases align to TRBD1. Germline V lookup: CDR1 MNHEY, CDR2 SVGEGT. The V gene end was trimmed by 5 bases and the J gene end by 2 bases; junction bases not matched to a gene: 9. The CDR3 consists of 15 residues. The CDR3 protein is CASSRAVGTAYEQYF. CDR3 DNA sequence: TGTGCCAGCAGTCGGGCGGTTGGGACAGCCTACGAGCAGTACTTC.

The sample holds many counts of this clonotype. V and J are TRBV29-1 and TRBJ1-1; D remains unclear. The CDR3 has 10 amino acids. The ends were cut back, 4 bases at V and 4 bases at J, with 4 bases in the middle. Germline CDR1 and CDR2: SQVTM and ANQGSEA. The CDR3 loop reads CSVGLTEAFF. CDR3 sequence (DNA): TGCAGCGTTGGTCTCACTGAAGCTTTCTTT.

This clonotype has a count of ten or more. This rearrangement joins TRBV20-1 to TRBJ2-7; TRBD1 aligns across 10 bases. The CDR3 sequence is 14 residues long. The ends lost 3 bases at V and 4 bases at J; junction bases unmatched: 6. The germline gives CDR1 DFQATT, CDR2 SNEGSKA (reference sequence). As DNA, the CDR3 is TGCAGTGCTAGGAGGGGGGACAGGGGTTACGAGCAGTACTTC. Encoded protein: CSARRGDRGYEQYF.

This clonotype was counted between two and nine times. The chain couples TRBV3-1 to TRBJ2-7; a weak D match, TRBD2 (6 bases). This CDR3 contains 15 residues. Germline assignment: CDR1 LGHDT and CDR2 YNNKEL (reference sequence). V was cut by 4 bases and J by 3 bases, with 16 bases left in between. CDR3 protein: CASSRPLRGSYEQYF. DNA of the CDR3: TGTGCCAGCAGCCGCCCCTTGCGGGGCAGCTACGAGCAGTACTTC.

This clonotype has only a few counts. V is TRBV15 and J is TRBJ2-5; 7 bases match TRBD1. Per germline, CDR1 LNHNV and CDR2 YYDKDF (reference sequence). This CDR3 contains 14 residues. The ends lost 5 bases at V and 1 base at J; junction bases unmatched: 4. CDR3 DNA: TGTGCCACCAGCGGACGGGACAGCCAAGAGACCCAGTACTTC. Translating it yields CATSGRDSQETQYF.

This clonotype was recorded a few times. V is TRBV7-8 and J is TRBJ1-5, with TRBD1 matching over 7 bases. After removal of 5 bases from V and 4 bases from J, the junction contained 8 bases not matched to a gene. Germline loops: CDR1 SGHVS, CDR2 FQNEAQ. The CDR3 runs to 15 residues. The CDR3 DNA reads TGTGCCAGCAGCCAGGGGGGCAGGGTAAATCAGCCCCAGCATTTT. Amino acid sequence: CASSQGGRVNQPQHF.

This clonotype was recorded at least ten times. The chain links TRBV12-3 or TRBV12-4 to TRBJ2-7, with D uncertain. The V end was cut by 1 base, the J end by 3 bases, with 7 bases between. CDR3 size: 13 residues. CDR3 protein: CASSLGLRYEQYF. The CDR3 DNA is TGTGCCAGCAGTTTAGGGCTCCGCTACGAGCAGTACTTC.

This clonotype has at least ten counts. The V call is TRBV20-1, the J call TRBJ2-5; 11 bases match TRBD2. The CDR3 has 16 amino acids. CDR1 is DFQATT, CDR2 SNEGSKA, per germline (reference sequence). Trimming took 3 bases from V and 5 from J; bases not matched to a gene: 11. The CDR3 reads CSASRTSGSRRETQYF. CDR3 DNA sequence: TGCAGTGCTAGTCGTACTAGCGGGAGTCGACGGGAGACCCAGTACTTC.

The gene calls are TRBV29-1 and TRBJ2-2; TRBD1 matches 10 bases. CDR3 length: 17 residues. With V trimmed by 4 bases and J by 7 bases, 15 bases remained unmatched. Germline V gives CDR1 SQVTM, CDR2 ANQGSEA. The CDR3 nucleotides are TGCAGCGTTGCTACCATGTACGGACAGGGGGGGGACGGGGAGCTGTTTTTT. It specifies CSVATMYGQGGDGELFF.

J is TRBJ2-7 and V is TRBV5-1; D not certain. V lost 1 base and J 1 base, leaving 12 bases between the germline ends. The CDR3 runs to 15 residues. Germline V gives CDR1 SGHRS, CDR2 YFSETQ. CDR3 loop: CASSLQDLWSYEQYF. CDR3 nucleotides: TGCGCCAGCAGCTTGCAGGATCTATGGTCCTACGAGCAGTACTTC.

This clonotype was seen repeatedly, ten times or more. This CDR3 is CASSVFSSYEQYF. The CDR3 DNA reads TGTGCCAGCAGCGTGTTCAGTTCATACGAGCAGTACTTC. The chain combines TRBV5-4 with TRBJ2-7; D gene ambiguous. The CDR3 length is 13 residues. Trimming took off 4 bases at V and 4 bases at J, with 12 bases between the two ends. Germline CDR1 is SGHNT and CDR2 is YYREEE (reference sequence). The full variable domain, in which reference TRBV5-4 and TRBJ2-7 provide the parts outside the CDR3, is ETGVTQSPTHLIKTRGQQVTLRCSSQSGHNTVSWYQQALGQGPQFIFQYYREEENGRGNFPPRFSGLQFPNYSSELNVNALELDDSALYLCASSVFSSYEQYFGPGTRLTVT.